One T cell receptor beta chain is described in this entry. The CDR3 is made up of 16 amino acids. This record belongs to a study of blood T cell repertoires in COVID-19. Across the study: PBMCs, B-cell-depleted T cells, or T cells were the source of the cDNA or gDNA that made up the material.

Study members were between about 18 and 95 years old and lived in 24 US regions. All recovered Cohort 3 donors got two negative PCRs, got clearance, or saw symptom resolution. The table came from immunoSEQ multiplex PCR; TCRdb's copy has only in-frame clones and leaves some out. This sample has under 250,000 clones, with 82% found just once. The sequenced sample was PBMCs or T cells enriched from blood (not recorded which). J is TRBJ2-3 and V is TRBV21-1; the D call in the table, TRBD2, was not verified against the DNA. TRBV21-1 is termed a pseudogene. The sequence was obtained from an older woman who had recovered from COVID-19. CDR3 in amino acids: CASSKISGLCTDTQYF. CDR3 bases: TGTGCCAGCAGCAAAATCTCAGGACTATGCACAGATACGCAGTATTTT.